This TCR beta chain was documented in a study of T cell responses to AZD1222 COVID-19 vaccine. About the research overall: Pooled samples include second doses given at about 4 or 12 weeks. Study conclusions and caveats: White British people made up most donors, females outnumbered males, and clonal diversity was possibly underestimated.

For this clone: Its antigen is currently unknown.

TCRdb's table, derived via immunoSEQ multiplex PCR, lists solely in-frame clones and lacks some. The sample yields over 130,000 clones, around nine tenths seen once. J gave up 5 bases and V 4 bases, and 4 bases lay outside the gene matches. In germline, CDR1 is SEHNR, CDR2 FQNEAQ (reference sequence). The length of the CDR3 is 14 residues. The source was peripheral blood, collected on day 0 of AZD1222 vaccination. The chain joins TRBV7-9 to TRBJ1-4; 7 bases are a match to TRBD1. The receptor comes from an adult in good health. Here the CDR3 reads CASSSDRANEKLFF. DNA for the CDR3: TGTGCCAGCAGCTCAGACAGGGCGAATGAAAAACTGTTTTTT. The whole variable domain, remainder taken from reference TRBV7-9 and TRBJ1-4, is DTGVSQNPRHKITKRGQNVTFRCDPISEHNRLYWYRQTLGQGPEFLTYFQNEAQLEKSRLLSDRFSAERPKGSFSTLEIQRTEQGDSAMYLCASSSDRANEKLFFGSGTQLSVL.